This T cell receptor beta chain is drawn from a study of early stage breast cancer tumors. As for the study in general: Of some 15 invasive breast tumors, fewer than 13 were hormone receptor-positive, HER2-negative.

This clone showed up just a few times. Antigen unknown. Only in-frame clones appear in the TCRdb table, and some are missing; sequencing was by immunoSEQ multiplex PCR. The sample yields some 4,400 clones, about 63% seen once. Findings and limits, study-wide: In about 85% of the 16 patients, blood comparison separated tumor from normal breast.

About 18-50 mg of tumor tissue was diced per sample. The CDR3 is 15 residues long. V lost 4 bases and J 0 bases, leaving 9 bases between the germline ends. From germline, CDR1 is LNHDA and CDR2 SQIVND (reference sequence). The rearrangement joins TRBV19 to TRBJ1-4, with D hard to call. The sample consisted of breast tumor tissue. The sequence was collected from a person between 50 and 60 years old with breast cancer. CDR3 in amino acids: CASSKNSATNEKLFF. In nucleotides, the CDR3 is TGTGCCAGTAGTAAGAATAGTGCAACTAATGAAAAACTGTTTTTT. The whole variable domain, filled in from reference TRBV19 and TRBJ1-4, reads DGGITQSPKYLFRKEGQNVTLSCEQNLNHDAMYWYRQDPGQGLRLIYYSQIVNDFQKGDIAEGYSVSREKKESFPLTVTSAQKNPTAFYLCASSKNSATNEKLFFGSGTQLSVL.